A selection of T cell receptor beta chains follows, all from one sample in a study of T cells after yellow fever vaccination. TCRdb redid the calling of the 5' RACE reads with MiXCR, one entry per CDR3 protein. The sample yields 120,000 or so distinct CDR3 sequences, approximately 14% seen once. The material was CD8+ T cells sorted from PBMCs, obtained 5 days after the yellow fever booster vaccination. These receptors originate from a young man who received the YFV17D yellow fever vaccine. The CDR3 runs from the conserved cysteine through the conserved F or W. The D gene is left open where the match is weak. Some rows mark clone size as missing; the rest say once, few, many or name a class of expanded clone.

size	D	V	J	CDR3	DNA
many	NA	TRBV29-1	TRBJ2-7	CSVLGPNSYEQYF	TGCAGCGTTTTAGGACCGAACTCCTACGAGCAGTACTTC
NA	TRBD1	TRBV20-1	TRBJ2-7	CSARGQGAGEQYF	TGCAGTGCTAGAGGACAGGGGGCGGGCGAGCAGTACTTC
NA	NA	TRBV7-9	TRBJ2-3	CASRKDTQYF	TGTGCCAGCAGAAAGGATACGCAGTATTTT
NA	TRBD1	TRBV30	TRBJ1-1	CAWSVRGQEAFF	TGTGCCTGGAGTGTACGGGGACAGGAGGCTTTCTTT
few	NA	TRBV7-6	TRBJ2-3	CASSFTGGRTDTQYF	TGTGCCAGCAGCTTCACCGGGGGACGCACAGATACGCAGTATTTT
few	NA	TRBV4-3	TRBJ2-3	CASSQDPARAADTQYF	TGCGCCAGCAGCCAAGATCCCGCCAGGGCGGCAGATACGCAGTATTTT
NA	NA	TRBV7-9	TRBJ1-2	CASSFMVQGHYGYTF	TGTGCCAGCAGCTTTATGGTCCAGGGACACTATGGCTACACCTTC
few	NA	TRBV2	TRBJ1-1	CASSVTGYTEAFF	TGTGCCAGCAGTGTTACGGGGTACACTGAAGCTTTCTTT
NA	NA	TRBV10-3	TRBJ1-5	CAIRNNRDGSNQPQHF	TGTGCCATCAGAAATAACCGGGACGGGAGCAATCAGCCCCAGCATTTT
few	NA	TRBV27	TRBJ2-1	CASSFLNNEQFF	TGTGCCAGCAGTTTCCTCAACAATGAGCAGTTCTTC
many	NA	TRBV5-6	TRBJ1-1	CASSRGDTEAFF	TGTGCCAGCAGCAGGGGAGACACTGAAGCTTTCTTT
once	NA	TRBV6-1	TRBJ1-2	CASSDRRRGVNYGYTF	TGTGCCAGCAGTGACCGGCGGCGGGGGGTTAACTATGGCTACACCTTC
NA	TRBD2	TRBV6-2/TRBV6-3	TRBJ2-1	CASSYSGTSVYNEQFF	TGTGCCAGCAGTTACTCCGGGACTAGTGTCTACAATGAGCAGTTCTTC
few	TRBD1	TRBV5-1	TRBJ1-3	CASSLTTGQGAGNTIYF	TGCGCCAGCAGCTTGACCACCGGACAGGGGGCTGGAAACACCATATATTTT
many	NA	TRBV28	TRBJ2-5	CASSLLTTPEETQYF	TGTGCCAGCAGTTTATTAACTACCCCGGAGGAGACCCAGTACTTC